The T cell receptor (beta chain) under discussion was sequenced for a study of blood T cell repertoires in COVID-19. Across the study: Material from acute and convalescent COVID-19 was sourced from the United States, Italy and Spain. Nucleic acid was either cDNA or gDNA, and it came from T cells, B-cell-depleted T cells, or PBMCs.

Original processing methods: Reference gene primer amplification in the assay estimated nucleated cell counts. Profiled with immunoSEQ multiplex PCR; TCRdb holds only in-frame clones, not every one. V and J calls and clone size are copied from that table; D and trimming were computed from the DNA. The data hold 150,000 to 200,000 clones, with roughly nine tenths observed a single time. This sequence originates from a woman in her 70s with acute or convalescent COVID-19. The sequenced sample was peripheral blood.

CDR3 sequence reads: CASSTDRGRFYEQYF. CDR3 DNA sequence: TGTGCCAGCAGCACCGACAGGGGGCGATTCTACGAGCAGTACTTC. This chain uses TRBV2 with TRBJ2-7, with 10 bases that match TRBD1. This CDR3 is 15 amino acids long. With 6 bases clipped from V and 3 bases from J, the junction kept 8 bases outside the gene matches. The V gene's germline CDR1 is SNHLY and CDR2 FYNNEI.